This TCR beta chain was recovered during a study of OX40 agonist ivuxolimab in advanced cancers. Study-level background: Every 2 weeks, patients received ivuxolimab intravenously, dosed at 0.01 to 10 mg/kg. Subjects had a mean age of around 60 years, with a range of roughly 23 to 79; more than 70% were male.

The protocol was immunoSEQ multiplex PCR, while the TCRdb copy is restricted to in-frame clones and leaves out a portion. The data hold tens of thousands of clones, with roughly 90% observed a single time. Here the sequenced sample was CD4+ or CD8+ T cells sorted from blood, taken in a trial of the OX40 agonist ivuxolimab. This sequence originates from an adult with an advanced solid tumor such as melanoma, head and neck, liver or kidney cancer.

The CDR3 reads CASSLGQGTIYEQYF. The CDR3 DNA sequence: TGCGCCAGCAGCTTGGGGCAGGGGACGATCTACGAGCAGTACTTC. The chain uses TRBV5-1 and TRBJ2-5; tentatively, D is TRBD1 (6 bases). The J call may be wrong; the DNA end is better matched by TRBJ2-7. The CDR3 contains 15 residues. In germline, CDR1 is SGHRS, CDR2 YFSETQ.